The 32 T cell receptor beta chains below all came from one sample that was sequenced in a study of blood T cell repertoires in COVID-19. Here immunoSEQ multiplex PCR was the method, and the copy in TCRdb shows in-frame clones only, minus some. The sample yields 220,000 or so clones, around 83% seen once. Input material: peripheral blood. These receptors originate from a woman aged 50 to 65 with COVID-19, enrolled during active disease.

V usage is TRBV4-1 and J usage is TRBJ1-1; D may be TRBD1 (6 bases). Germline lookup yields CDR1 MGHRA and CDR2 YSYEKL. Trimming took 0 bases from V and 3 from J, leaving 8 bases between them. CDR3 length equals 14 residues. This chain's CDR3 is CASSQEPGDTEAFF. The CDR3 DNA reads as TGCGCCAGCAGCCAAGAACCAGGGGACACTGAAGCTTTCTTT.

The rearrangement joins TRBV5-8 to TRBJ2-1; 8 nucleotides align to TRBD2. The V and J ends lost 4 bases and 2 bases, in that order; junction bases with no gene match: 11. The CDR3 runs to 17 residues. Per germline, CDR1 SGHTS and CDR2 YDEGEE. CDR3 protein: CASSRGSGGVTYNEQFF. The DNA of the CDR3 is TGTGCCAGCAGCAGAGGGTCGGGGGGGGTAACCTACAATGAGCAGTTCTTC. The variable domain in full, with the rest retrieved from reference TRBV5-8 and TRBJ2-1, is EAGVTQSPTHLIKTRGQQATLRCSPISGHTSVYWYQQALGLGLQFLLWYDEGEERNRGNFPPRFSGRQFPNYSSELNVNALELEDSALYLCASSRGSGGVTYNEQFFGPGTRLTVL.

The chain employs TRBV25-1 and TRBJ1-6; maybe TRBD1 (5 bases). V was trimmed by 4 bases and J by 8 bases, leaving 15 bases between them. Germline assignment: CDR1 MGHDK and CDR2 SYGVNS. The CDR3 is 15 residues long. CDR3 nucleotides: TGTGCCAGCAGTGGGCAGGGTGGGGTATATTCACCCCTCCACTTT. Translating it yields CASSGQGGVYSPLHF.

In this sample, this clone turned up many times. This sequence joins TRBV7-2 and TRBJ1-6; D is uncertain. The CDR3 is 14 residues long. With 2 bases removed from V and 9 bases from J, the gap between germline ends came to 11 bases. The germline gives CDR1 SGHTA, CDR2 FQGNSA. CDR3 in DNA: TGTGCCAGCAGCTTAAAAATCGGAGGTTCACCCCTCCACTTT. Residues: CASSLKIGGSPLHF.

The rearrangement links TRBV5-1 to TRBJ2-5; 8 nucleotides line up with TRBD2. Trimming removed 4 bases from V and 1 base from J; junction bases left unmatched: 6. Germline CDR1 SGHRS, CDR2 YFSETQ. The CDR3 extends over 15 amino acids. The CDR3 spells CASSLLGTSQETQYF. CDR3 nucleotide sequence: TGCGCCAGCAGCCTCCTCGGGACTAGCCAAGAGACCCAGTACTTC.

This rearrangement joins TRBV6-6 to TRBJ1-3; unclear D gene. The CDR3 loop spans 15 amino acids. Germline values: CDR1 MNHNY, CDR2 SVGAGI (reference sequence). Trimming removed 0 bases from V and 4 bases from J, with 10 bases in between. CDR3 protein: CASSYSDPGGNTIYF. CDR3 sequence (DNA): TGTGCCAGCAGTTACTCTGACCCCGGGGGAAACACCATATATTTT.

The gene calls are TRBV5-1 and TRBJ2-3; 10 nucleotides align to TRBD2. This CDR3 comprises 17 residues. V gave up 3 bases and J gave up 0 bases; unmatched junction bases: 7. CDR1 and CDR2 from the germline V gene are SGHRS and YFSETQ. The CDR3, as DNA: TGCGCCAGCAGCTCCCTAGCGGGGGCCTTTAGCACAGATACGCAGTATTTT. This sequence encodes CASSSLAGAFSTDTQYF.

The V gene is TRBV21-1, the J gene TRBJ2-7; TRBD1, the table's D call, lacks a check against the DNA. TRBV21-1 constitutes a pseudogene. The CDR3 has 13 amino acids. The CDR3 DNA reads TGTGCCAACAACCCGGGACATCGGTACGAGCAGTACGTC. Its protein is CANNPGHRYEQYV.

The genes are TRBV7-6 and TRBJ2-1; 13 bases are shared with TRBD2. V gave up 4 bases and J gave up 11 bases; unmatched junction bases: 8. CDR3 length: 15 residues. The germline V gene has CDR1 SGHVS and CDR2 FNYEAQ. Written as DNA, the CDR3 is TGTGCCAGCAGCTCTCCGGGACTAGCGGGACCCAAGCAGTTCTTC. Amino acid sequence: CASSSPGLAGPKQFF. The full variable domain, in which reference TRBV7-6 and TRBJ2-1 provide the parts outside the CDR3, is GAGVSQSPRYKVTKRGQDVALRCDPISGHVSLYWYRQALGQGPEFLTYFNYEAQQDKSGLPNDRFSAERPEGSISTLTIQRTEQRDSAMYRCASSSPGLAGPKQFFGPGTRLTVL.

The chain has TRBV3-1 (or the pseudogene TRBV3-2) and TRBJ2-1; TRBD2 matches 14 bases. There are 15 residues in the CDR3. Trimming took 7 bases from V and 10 from J; bases not matched to a gene: 9. Germline CDR1 reads LGHDT; CDR2 reads YNNKEL (reference sequence). DNA for the CDR3: TGTGCCAGCACCCCGGGACTAGCGGGGGCAAAGGAGCAGTTCTTC. Residues: CASTPGLAGAKEQFF.

The sample holds one count of this clone. The chain couples TRBV9 to TRBJ2-3; D gene uncertain. The germline gives CDR1 SGDLS, CDR2 YYNGEE. This CDR3 is built from 14 residues. V lost 0 bases and J lost 2, with 7 bases in between. Here the CDR3 reads CASSVGRITDTQYF. CDR3 bases: TGTGCCAGCAGCGTAGGGCGGATCACAGATACGCAGTATTTT.

Ten or more counts support this clone. The chain carries TRBV15 and TRBJ1-2; the match to TRBD1 covers 10 bases. This CDR3 is 19 amino acids long. The V gene's germline CDR1 is LNHNV and CDR2 YYDKDF (reference sequence). Trimming removed 0 bases from V and 3 bases from J; junction bases left unmatched: 13. The CDR3 sequence: CATSRDTGWDRGGYYGYTF. DNA of the CDR3: TGTGCCACCAGCAGAGATACCGGCTGGGACAGGGGTGGATACTATGGCTACACCTTC.

This clone was detected once. The V and J genes are TRBV9 and TRBJ2-5; D is possibly TRBD2 (6 bases). V was clipped by 3 bases and J by 5 bases, with 17 bases between them. CDR3 length equals 15 residues. The germline V gene encodes CDR1 SGDLS and CDR2 YYNGEE. The CDR3 spells CASSAIGGASETQYF. CDR3 nucleotides: TGTGCCAGCAGCGCTATAGGAGGGGCTAGCGAGACCCAGTACTTC.

The chain has TRBV6-5 and TRBJ1-6, with 8 bases fitting TRBD1. Per the germline V gene, CDR1 is MNHEY and CDR2 is SVGAGI. The ends lost 6 bases at V and 8 bases at J; junction bases unmatched: 0. The CDR3 totals 12 residues. The CDR3 loop reads CASRTGDSPLHF. CDR3 DNA: TGTGCCAGCAGGACAGGGGATTCACCCCTCCACTTT.

The chain has TRBV18 and TRBJ2-1, with D perhaps TRBD1 (5 bases). V was shortened by 2 bases and J by 4 bases, with 18 bases between the two germline ends. The V gene's germline CDR1 is KGHSH and CDR2 LQKENI. The CDR3 totals 17 residues. The CDR3 here is CASSPIKGQGLYNEQFF. DNA for the CDR3: TGTGCCAGCTCACCAATTAAAGGGCAGGGCCTATACAATGAGCAGTTCTTC. Drawing the rest from reference TRBV18 and TRBJ2-1, the complete variable domain is NAGVMQNPRHLVRRRGQEARLRCSPMKGHSHVYWYRQLPEEGLKFMVYLQKENIIDESGMPKERFSAEFPKEGPSILRIQQVVRGDSAAYFCASSPIKGQGLYNEQFFGPGTRLTVL.

V is TRBV12-3 or TRBV12-4 and J is TRBJ1-4; no clear D. With 7 bases removed from V and 5 bases from J, the gap between germline ends came to 11 bases. There are 13 residues in the CDR3. The CDR3 coding sequence is TGTGCCAGCACTGCCAGTTGGAATGAAAAACTGTTTTTT. Translation gives CASTASWNEKLFF.

The chain uses TRBV11-2 and TRBJ1-2; D is perhaps TRBD1 (5 bases). Deletions cut 3 bases from V and 4 bases from J, with 9 bases between. Germline-derived CDR1 and CDR2 are SGHAT and FQNNGV. The CDR3 extends over 13 amino acids. The CDR3 here is CASSFGQGYGYTF. CDR3 coding DNA: TGTGCCAGCAGCTTCGGGCAGGGCTATGGCTACACCTTC.

J is TRBJ1-6 and V is TRBV5-1; TRBD1 agrees at 8 bases. J lost 10 bases, V lost 0 bases, and 9 bases had no gene match. The CDR3 contains 16 residues. CDR1 and CDR2 (germline): SGHRS, YFSETQ. The CDR3 sequence is CASSLASAGGLSPLHF. As DNA, the CDR3 is TGCGCCAGCAGCTTGGCCTCGGCAGGGGGCCTCTCACCCCTCCACTTT.

The chain has TRBV9 and TRBJ2-7, with D perhaps matching TRBD1 (6 bases). The CDR3 covers 11 residues. V was pared by 4 bases and J by 7 bases, with 9 bases between. Germline V gene sequence: CDR1 SGDLS, CDR2 YYNGEE. The CDR3: CASSIGQEQYF. Here the CDR3 DNA reads TGTGCCAGCAGCATCGGACAGGAGCAGTACTTC.

The CDR3: CASGLVRGLGLDGYTF. CDR3 sequence (DNA): TGTGCTAGTGGTTTGGTGAGGGGGCTCGGTTTGGATGGCTACACCTTC. The chain links TRBV12-5 to TRBJ1-2, with TRBD1 identical over 7 bases. The CDR3 is 16 amino acids. J lost 6 bases, V lost 0 bases, and 10 bases had no gene match. Germline CDR1 and CDR2: LGHNT and FRNRAP.

The J gene is TRBJ2-7, the V gene TRBV11-3; TRBD1 aligns across 7 bases. The ends lost 1 base at V and 5 bases at J; junction bases unmatched: 8. Germline CDR1 SGHNT, CDR2 YENEEA. The CDR3 is made up of 15 amino acids. CDR3 in amino acids: CASSLGAGGDNEQYF. CDR3 DNA: TGTGCCAGCAGCTTAGGGGCAGGGGGTGACAACGAGCAGTACTTC.

This clone was seen once. In DNA, the CDR3 is TGTGCCAGCAGATTCCCGGGGGGCGAGACCCAGTACTTC. It encodes CASRFPGGETQYF. The rearrangement uses TRBV6-5 and TRBJ2-5, with D perhaps TRBD2 (7 bases). The V end lost 6 bases, the J end lost 5 bases, and 13 bases lay between the germline ends. Germline V CDR1 and CDR2: MNHEY, SVGAGI. The CDR3 covers 13 residues.

This clone was detected once. J is TRBJ2-5 and V is TRBV19; TRBD1 matches 7 bases. CDR1 and CDR2 (germline): LNHDA, SQIVND (reference sequence). V was clipped by 4 bases and J by 2 bases; unmatched bases: 4. CDR3 length equals 14 residues. The CDR3 DNA sequence: TGTGCCAGTAGTAGAACAGGGGCTCAAGAGACCCAGTACTTC. It specifies CASSRTGAQETQYF. Drawing the rest from reference TRBV19 and TRBJ2-5, the complete variable domain is DGGITQSPKYLFRKEGQNVTLSCEQNLNHDAMYWYRQDPGQGLRLIYYSQIVNDFQKGDIAEGYSVSREKKESFPLTVTSAQKNPTAFYLCASSRTGAQETQYFGPGTRLLVL.

This clone has a count of ten or more. The rearrangement joins TRBV6-2 or TRBV6-3 to TRBJ2-3; possibly TRBD2 for D (5 bases). Trimming shortened V by 2 bases and J by 1 base, and 10 bases separated the two germline ends. The CDR3 is 15 residues long. Germline V CDR1 and CDR2: MNHEY, SVGEGT. CDR3 DNA: TGTGCCAGCAGTTACACCAGTAGCGGCACAGATACGCAGTATTTT. This codes for CASSYTSSGTDTQYF.

The table lists this clone with many counts. This chain connects TRBV11-2 to TRBJ2-5; perhaps TRBD1 as D (6 bases). The CDR3 has 14 residues. V was clipped by 3 bases and J by 1 base, with 9 bases between them. Germline loops: CDR1 SGHAT, CDR2 FQNNGV. CDR3 sequence reads: CASSFIGGQETQYF. In DNA, the CDR3 is TGTGCCAGCAGCTTCATAGGGGGCCAAGAGACCCAGTACTTC.

This chain links TRBV5-1 with TRBJ1-2; D may be TRBD1 (5 bases). Germline V gene data show CDR1 as SGHRS and CDR2 as YFSETQ. V shed 0 bases and J shed 5 bases, with 11 bases lying between them. This CDR3 is 14 amino acids long. CDR3 coding DNA: TGCGCCAGCAGCTTGGGAAGGAGGGGATATGGCTACACCTTC. This sequence encodes CASSLGRRGYGYTF.

The chain carries TRBV5-1 and TRBJ2-6, with D perhaps matching TRBD1 (6 bases). V dropped 0 bases and J dropped 0 bases, with 19 bases sitting between them. Germline V lookup: CDR1 SGHRS, CDR2 YFSETQ. The CDR3 has 20 amino acids. The CDR3 nucleotides read TGCGCCAGCAGCTTGGGACAGGTCGCCTTTGGGTTCTCTGGGGCCAACGTCCTGACTTTC. This encodes CASSLGQVAFGFSGANVLTF.

V usage is TRBV7-7 and J usage is TRBJ2-3, with 11 bases lining up with TRBD2. The germline V gene has CDR1 SSHAT and CDR2 FNYEAQ (reference sequence). The CDR3 consists of 15 residues. The V and J ends lost 0 bases and 4 bases, in that order; junction bases with no gene match: 0. The CDR3 sequence: CASSLASGGADTQYF. CDR3 coding DNA: TGTGCCAGCAGCTTAGCTAGCGGGGGGGCAGATACGCAGTATTTT. Full variable domain (missing parts from reference TRBV7-7 and TRBJ2-3): GAGVSQSPRYKVTKRGQDVTLRCDPISSHATLYWYQQALGQGPEFLTYFNYEAQPDKSGLPSDRFSAERPEGSISTLTIQRTEQRDSAMYRCASSLASGGADTQYFGPGTRLTVL.

V is TRBV19 and J is TRBJ1-1; a possible D gene is TRBD1 (5 bases). V was trimmed by 4 bases and J by 6 bases, leaving 12 bases between them. CDR3 length: 13 residues. CDR1 and CDR2 from the germline V gene are LNHDA and SQIVND (reference sequence). CDR3 DNA: TGTGCCAGTAGTAAACTGGAAGGGGCTGAAGCTTTCTTT. Its translation: CASSKLEGAEAFF.

In this sample, this clone turned up once. This chain links TRBV18 with TRBJ2-1, with D tentatively TRBD2 (6 bases). This CDR3 is built from 17 residues. Germline CDR1 is KGHSH and CDR2 is LQKENI. The V end lost 3 bases, the J end lost 3 bases, and 18 bases lay between the germline ends. The CDR3 region has the DNA TGTGCCAGCTCACCCCTCCTCTGGGGAGGAGACTACAATGAGCAGTTCTTC. It encodes CASSPLLWGGDYNEQFF.

The CDR3 sequence is CASTPSGGNTEAFF. In nucleotides, the CDR3 is TGTGCCAGCACCCCCAGTGGCGGGAACACTGAAGCTTTCTTT. The chain joins TRBV2 to TRBJ1-1, with D hard to call. Trimming pared 7 bases from V and 1 base from J, leaving 13 bases between. The V gene's germline CDR1 is SNHLY and CDR2 FYNNEI. This CDR3 is built from 14 residues.

The V gene is TRBV10-1, the J gene TRBJ2-2, with 13 bases matching TRBD2. This CDR3 spans 19 amino acids. V dropped 3 bases and J dropped 0; count of bases not matched to a gene: 7. Germline V gene lookup returns CDR1 WNHNN and CDR2 SYGVQD (reference sequence). CDR3 protein: CASSDSGLAGPPNTGELFF. DNA for the CDR3: TGCGCCAGCAGTGACTCGGGACTAGCGGGACCGCCGAACACCGGGGAGCTGTTTTTT.